Shown below are 12 T cell receptor beta chains from a single sample sequenced in a study of T cells in Graves' hyperthyroidism and ophthalmopathy. TCR beta CDR3 regions were amplified from RNA. First-round RT-PCR with HTBI primers amplified the TCR CDR3 region. TCRdb re-called the multiplex PCR reads with MiXCR, one entry per CDR3 protein. The data hold about 360,000 distinct CDR3 sequences, with under 15% observed a single time. Sample: blood. The receptors stem from a young woman with Graves' hyperthyroidism.

Many counts were recorded for this clonotype. This chain connects TRBV12-3 or TRBV12-4 to TRBJ1-4, with D possibly being TRBD1 (5 bases). The CDR3 totals 15 residues. V was shortened by 2 bases and J by 5 bases, with 12 bases between the two germline ends. The CDR3 DNA sequence: TGTGCCAGCAGTTTAAGTGACAGCCTGAATGAAAAACTGTTTTTT. It translates to CASSLSDSLNEKLFF.

This clonotype was counted only a few times. V gene TRBV4-1 combines with J gene TRBJ2-1; 16 bases line up with TRBD2. The CDR3 is made up of 16 amino acids. V was pared by 4 bases and J by 8 bases, with 5 bases of the junction left unmatched. Germline CDR1 reads MGHRA; CDR2 reads YSYEKL. The CDR3 nucleotides are TGCGCCAGCAGCCCGGGACTAGCGGGGGGGTGGTATGAGCAGTTCTTC. Its translation is CASSPGLAGGWYEQFF.

The chain employs TRBV20-1 and TRBJ2-1; D might be TRBD1 (5 bases). Germline V gene lookup returns CDR1 DFQATT and CDR2 SNEGSKA (reference sequence). This CDR3 has 11 amino acids. With 4 bases removed from V and 8 bases from J, the gap between germline ends came to 9 bases. The CDR3 reads CSATRTHEQFF. Here the CDR3 DNA reads TGCAGTGCTACCCGGACACATGAGCAGTTCTTC.

This clonotype was observed many times. The chain carries TRBV9 and TRBJ2-7, with 8 bases aligning to TRBD2. Per germline, CDR1 SGDLS and CDR2 YYNGEE. Germline trimming cut 3 bases from V and 5 bases from J; bases unmatched to any gene: 10. The CDR3 loop spans 15 amino acids. The CDR3: CASSGTGTSHHEQYF. Written as DNA, the CDR3 is TGTGCCAGCAGCGGGACCGGGACTAGTCACCACGAGCAGTACTTC.

This clonotype was recorded many times. This chain joins TRBV28 and TRBJ1-6; unclear D gene. The germline CDR1 and CDR2 sequences are MDHEN and SYDVKM. V was clipped by 4 bases and J by 11 bases, with 18 bases between them. The CDR3 consists of 15 residues. The chain's CDR3 is CASSSRVAEGTPLHF. The CDR3 DNA reads TGTGCCAGCAGTTCCCGGGTGGCAGAAGGGACACCCCTCCACTTT.

This clonotype has at least ten counts. The chain carries TRBV18 and TRBJ2-7, with D uncertain. CDR3 length equals 14 residues. Germline V lookup: CDR1 KGHSH, CDR2 LQKENI. The ends were cut back, 3 bases at V and 7 bases at J, with 16 bases in the middle. CDR3 residues: CASSPGESFREQYF. CDR3 bases: TGTGCCAGCTCACCCGGAGAGTCCTTCAGGGAGCAGTACTTC.

The chain joins TRBV7-9 to TRBJ2-2, with unresolved D. Between the trimmed V and J ends, which lost 1 base and 4 bases, there was a span of 10 bases. The CDR3 spans 15 residues. Germline V gene sequence: CDR1 SEHNR, CDR2 FQNEAQ (reference sequence). The CDR3, as DNA: TGTGCCAGCAGCTTAGGCAGTCCCGGCACCGGGGAGCTGTTTTTT. It translates to CASSLGSPGTGELFF.

The table lists this clonotype with many counts. The chain has TRBV7-2 and TRBJ2-2; D is unclear. The length of the CDR3 is 14 residues. V was trimmed by 8 bases and J by 3 bases, leaving 13 bases between them. The V gene's germline CDR1 is SGHTA and CDR2 FQGNSA. The CDR3 region has the DNA TGTGCCAGCGGAACTACTTCGGACACCGGGGAGCTGTTTTTT. The encoded protein is CASGTTSDTGELFF.

Ten or more counts support this clonotype. V and J are TRBV6-2 or TRBV6-3 and TRBJ1-6; maybe TRBD1 (6 bases). Deletions cut 0 bases from V and 7 bases from J, with 16 bases between. This CDR3 region has 17 residues. Germline CDR1 reads MNHEY; CDR2 reads SVGEGT. In DNA, the CDR3 is TGTGCCAGCAGTTACTCAAGGGGGGAGACAGAGAATTCACCCCTCCACTTT. As protein: CASSYSRGETENSPLHF.

At least ten counts were recorded for this clonotype. The J gene is TRBJ2-2, the V gene TRBV12-3 or TRBV12-4; 7 bases are a match to TRBD2. The CDR3 length is 16 residues. The trim removed 6 bases at V and 6 bases at J, leaving 13 bases unmatched. The CDR3 bases are TGTGCCAGCAGAGTTGCCGCGGGAGACGATTCCGGGGAGCTGTTTTTT. Its protein is CASRVAAGDDSGELFF.

This clonotype has a count of ten or more. One end of the junction varies from germline; a read error may be responsible. The chain combines TRBV2 with TRBJ1-6; TRBD1 is a possible D gene (5 bases). CDR1 is SNHLY and CDR2 is FYNNEI in the germline V gene. The CDR3 extends over 15 amino acids. CDR3 coding DNA: TGTGCCAGCAGCGAAGCCCTCCGACAGAATTCACCCCTCCACTTT. Translating gives CASSEALRQNSPLHF.

This clonotype was recorded many times. V and J are TRBV18 and TRBJ1-6, with 9 bases matching TRBD1. This CDR3 region has 15 residues. V shed 1 base and J 9 bases; nucleotides not matched to a gene: 4. In germline, CDR1 is KGHSH, CDR2 LQKENI. This chain's CDR3 is CASSPQGQGGSPLHF. In DNA, the CDR3 is TGTGCCAGCTCACCACAGGGACAGGGCGGTTCACCCCTCCACTTT.